These 10 T cell receptor beta chains originate from one sample sequenced in a study of T cell responses to AZD1222 COVID-19 vaccine. Sequencing was performed with immunoSEQ multiplex PCR; in TCRdb, only in-frame clones are kept and a portion is missing. The table shows 120,000 or so clones, with around nine tenths occurring only once. The sequencing here drew on peripheral blood, taken on day 0 of AZD1222 vaccination. Source of these receptors: an adult in good health.

This chain's CDR3 is CSVLSSGDEKLFF. CDR3 nucleotide sequence: TGCAGCGTCCTGAGCAGCGGAGATGAAAAACTGTTTTTT. The chain has TRBV29-1 and TRBJ1-4, with D unclear. Looked up from germline, CDR1 is SQVTM and CDR2 is ANQGSEA. V was cut by 6 bases and J by 6 bases, with 14 bases left in between. The CDR3 has 13 residues. Complete variable domain (other parts from reference TRBV29-1 and TRBJ1-4): SAVISQKPSRDICQRGTSLTIQCQVDSQVTMMFWYRQQPGQSLTLIATANQGSEATYESGFVIDKFPISRPNLTFSTLTVSNMSPEDSSIYLCSVLSSGDEKLFFGSGTQLSVL.

This clone showed up just once. The J gene is TRBJ2-4, the V gene TRBV11-2, with 12 positions matching TRBD2. V was clipped by 5 bases and J by 0 bases; unmatched bases: 8. The CDR3 extends over 18 amino acids. Germline V lookup: CDR1 SGHAT, CDR2 FQNNGV. CDR3 in amino acids: CASSHKRTSGIAKNIQYF. The CDR3 DNA follows: TGTGCCAGCAGCCATAAGCGGACTAGCGGGATAGCCAAAAACATTCAGTACTTC. The whole variable domain, remainder taken from reference TRBV11-2 and TRBJ2-4, is EAGVAQSPRYKIIEKRQSVAFWCNPISGHATLYWYQQILGQGPKLLIQFQNNGVVDDSQLPKDRFSAERLKGVDSTLKIQPAKLEDSAVYLCASSHKRTSGIAKNIQYFGAGTRLSVL.

The chain is built from TRBV11-2 and TRBJ2-2, with D uncertain. Germline CDR1 SGHAT, CDR2 FQNNGV. V was shortened by 6 bases and J by 7 bases, with 6 bases between the two germline ends. The CDR3 is 11 amino acids. The CDR3 sequence: CASRGSGELFF. In DNA form, the CDR3 reads TGTGCCAGCAGGGGAAGCGGGGAGCTGTTTTTT.

The rearrangement joins TRBV21-1 to TRBJ1-2; the table assigns TRBD1, which was not confirmed against the DNA. TRBV21-1 is shown as a pseudogene. This CDR3 is built from 14 residues. CDR3: CASRSWSRFYGYTF. CDR3 in DNA: TGTGCCAGCAGGTCCTGGTCCAGATTCTATGGCTACACCTTC.

The chain joins TRBV6-2 or TRBV6-3 to TRBJ1-5; 10 nucleotides line up with TRBD1. The CDR3 sequence is 16 residues long. Germline CDR1 reads MNHEY; CDR2 reads SVGEGT. V lost 4 bases, J lost 4 bases, and 7 bases stayed unmatched. The CDR3, as DNA: TGTGCCAGCAGTTTCATAGGACAGGGGGGAAATCAGCCCCAGCATTTT. Encoded protein: CASSFIGQGGNQPQHF.

The chain employs TRBV29-1 and TRBJ1-2; the match to TRBD1 covers 7 bases. Germline CDR1 SQVTM, CDR2 ANQGSEA. The CDR3 is made up of 14 amino acids. Trimming removed 2 bases from V and 4 bases from J; junction bases left unmatched: 7. Here the CDR3 DNA reads TGCAGCGTTGAAAGGGCCAGGGGGGGCTATGGCTACACCTTC. It translates to CSVERARGGYGYTF.

The table lists this clone with a few counts. This rearrangement joins TRBV7-2 to TRBJ1-1; TRBD1 is a possible D gene (6 bases). This CDR3 is 14 amino acids long. Germline loops: CDR1 SGHTA, CDR2 FQGNSA. V lost 3 bases and J 4 bases, leaving 12 bases between the germline ends. CDR3: CASSLGLGGTEAFF. CDR3 nucleotides: TGTGCCAGCAGCTTGGGGCTAGGGGGCACTGAAGCTTTCTTT.

This clone appeared once. The chain carries TRBV3-1 (or the pseudogene TRBV3-2) and TRBJ2-4, with 8 bases lining up with TRBD1. The trim removed 3 bases at V and 8 bases at J, leaving 3 bases unmatched. Germline values: CDR1 LGHDT, CDR2 YNNKEL (reference sequence). This CDR3 spans 13 amino acids. The CDR3 spells CASSHRGPYIQYF. The CDR3 region has the DNA TGTGCCAGCAGCCACAGGGGGCCCTACATTCAGTACTTC.

The V gene is TRBV15, the J gene TRBJ1-1, with D possibly matching TRBD1 (5 bases). From germline, CDR1 is LNHNV and CDR2 YYDKDF (reference sequence). Trimming cost V 0 bases and J 5 bases, with 13 bases left between them. The CDR3 has 15 amino acids. DNA for the CDR3: TGTGCCACCAGCAGAGATCGGGGGGGAGGTACTGAAGCTTTCTTT. Protein: CATSRDRGGGTEAFF.

This chain connects TRBV5-1 to TRBJ2-3; D may match TRBD1 or TRBD2 (5 bases each). Germline V lookup: CDR1 SGHRS, CDR2 YFSETQ. V was trimmed by 0 bases and J by 6 bases, leaving 17 bases between them. CDR3 length: 16 amino acids. The CDR3 nucleotides read TGCGCCAGCAGCTTGGAGGGACGGCCCTCCGGGGATACGCAGTATTTT. Encoded protein: CASSLEGRPSGDTQYF.